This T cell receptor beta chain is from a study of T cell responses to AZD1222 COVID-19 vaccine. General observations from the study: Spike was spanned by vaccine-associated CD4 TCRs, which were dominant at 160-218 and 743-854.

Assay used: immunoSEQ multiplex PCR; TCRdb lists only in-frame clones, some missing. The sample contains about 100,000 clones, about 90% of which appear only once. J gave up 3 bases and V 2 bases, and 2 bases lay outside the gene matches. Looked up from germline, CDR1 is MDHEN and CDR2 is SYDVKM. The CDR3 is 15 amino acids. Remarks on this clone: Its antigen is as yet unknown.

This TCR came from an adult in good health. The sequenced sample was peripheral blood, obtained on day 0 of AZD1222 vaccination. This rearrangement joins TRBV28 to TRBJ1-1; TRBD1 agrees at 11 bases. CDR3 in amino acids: CASSLRTGGYTEAFF. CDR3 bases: TGTGCCAGCAGTTTAAGGACAGGGGGCTACACTGAAGCTTTCTTT.